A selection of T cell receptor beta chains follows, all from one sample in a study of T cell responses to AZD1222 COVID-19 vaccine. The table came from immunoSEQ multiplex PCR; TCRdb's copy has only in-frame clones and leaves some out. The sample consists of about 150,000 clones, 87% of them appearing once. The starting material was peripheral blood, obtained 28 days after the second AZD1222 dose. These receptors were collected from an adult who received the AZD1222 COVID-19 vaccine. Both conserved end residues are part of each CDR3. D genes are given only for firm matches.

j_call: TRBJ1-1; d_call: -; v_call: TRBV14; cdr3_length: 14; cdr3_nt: TGTGCCAGCAGCCAAGATCTGGGGAGCACTGAAGCTTTCTTT; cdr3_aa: CASSQDLGSTEAFF
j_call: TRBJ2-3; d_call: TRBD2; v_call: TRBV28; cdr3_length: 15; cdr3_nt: TGTGCCAGCGCCGGTAGCGGGAGGATCACAGATACGCAGTATTTT; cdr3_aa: CASAGSGRITDTQYF
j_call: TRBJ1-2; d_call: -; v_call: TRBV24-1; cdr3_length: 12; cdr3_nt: TGTGCCACAAACAGACTTCCCTATGGCTACACCTTC; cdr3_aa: CATNRLPYGYTF
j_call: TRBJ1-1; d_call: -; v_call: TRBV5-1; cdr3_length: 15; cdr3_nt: TGCGCCAGCAAGGGGTTTGGCGGGCCGAACACTGAAGCTTTCTTT; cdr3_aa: CASKGFGGPNTEAFF
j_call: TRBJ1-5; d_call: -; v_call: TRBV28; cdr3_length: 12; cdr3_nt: TGTGCCAGCAGTTTCCGGGATCAGCCCCAGCATTTT; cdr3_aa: CASSFRDQPQHF
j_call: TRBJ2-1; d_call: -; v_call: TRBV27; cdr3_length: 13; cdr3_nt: TGTGCCAGCAGTACCCCGCTAGCGAGTGAGCAGTTCTTC; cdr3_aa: CASSTPLASEQFF
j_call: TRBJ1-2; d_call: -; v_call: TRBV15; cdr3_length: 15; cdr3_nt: TGTGCCACCAGCAGAGACCCTGGGGCGAACTATGGCTACACCTTC; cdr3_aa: CATSRDPGANYGYTF
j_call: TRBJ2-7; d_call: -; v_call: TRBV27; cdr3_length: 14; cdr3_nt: TGTGCCAGCAGTTCCTCCGGCGGGCCCTACGAGCAGTACTTC; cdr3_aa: CASSSSGGPYEQYF
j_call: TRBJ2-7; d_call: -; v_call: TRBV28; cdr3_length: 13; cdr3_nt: TGTGCCACCTGGGACGCCGCCAGGAACGAGCAGTACTTC; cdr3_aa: CATWDAARNEQYF
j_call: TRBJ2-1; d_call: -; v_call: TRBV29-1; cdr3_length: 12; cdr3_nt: TGCAGCCAATGGGACTCGTACAATGAGCAGTTCTTC; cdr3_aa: CSQWDSYNEQFF